Presented here are 18 T cell receptor beta chains from one specimen sequenced in a study of T cell repertoires in cytomegalovirus infection. A single record per CDR3 protein comes from TCRdb applying MiXCR to the reads. The sample has some 700,000 distinct CDR3 sequences, approximately 33% seen once. These receptors' antigens are unknown. The sequenced sample was cultured PBMCs, obtained from culture after CMV antigen stimulation. These receptors were obtained from a human donor in good health (CMV status not recorded). Some clones in this sample may be carry-over from other donors' samples.

This clonotype was counted only a few times. The chain is built from TRBV9 and TRBJ2-7; TRBD1 matches at 8 bases. Per the germline V gene, CDR1 is SGDLS and CDR2 is YYNGEE. The CDR3 totals 15 residues. J gave up 4 bases and V 0 bases, and 6 bases lay outside the gene matches. The CDR3 nucleotides read TGTGCCAGCAGCGTAGCTACAGGGGGAAATTACGAGCAGTACTTC. This codes for CASSVATGGNYEQYF.

The DNA for the CDR3 is TGTGCCACTAACGATGAAACGGACAGGAAGGTGTTTTTT. It translates to CATNDETDRKVFF. The chain recombines TRBV6-2 or TRBV6-3 with TRBJ1-4, with TRBD1 matching 7 bases. Germline V gene data show CDR1 as MNHEY and CDR2 as SVGEGT. The J segment lost 15 bases and the V segment lost 10 bases, leaving 17 bases of the junction unmatched. The CDR3 runs 13 residues.

There are a few counts of this clonotype. V is TRBV12-3 or TRBV12-4 and J is TRBJ1-2, with D unclear. This CDR3 has 15 residues. Trimming cost V 5 bases and J 3 bases, with 16 bases left between them. CDR3 nucleotides: TGTGCCAGCAGTCCTGGGGTAGGGCGCGACTATGGCTACACCTTC. Protein: CASSPGVGRDYGYTF.

The V and J genes are TRBV19 and TRBJ2-7, with a tentative D call TRBD2 (5 bases). Germline CDR1 and CDR2: LNHDA and SQIVND (reference sequence). V was pared by 9 bases and J by 3 bases, with 15 bases between. This CDR3 spans 13 amino acids. The CDR3 here is CASRGPLGYEQYF. Here the CDR3 DNA reads TGTGCCAGCCGCGGGCCACTGGGCTACGAGCAGTACTTC.

This clonotype was recorded a few times. The V call is TRBV4-1, the J call TRBJ1-6, with no clear D. CDR1 is MGHRA and CDR2 is YSYEKL in the germline V gene. With 6 bases removed from V and 6 bases from J, the gap between germline ends came to 9 bases. CDR3 length: 13 amino acids. CDR3 in amino acids: CASRPGGNSPLHF. Written as DNA, the CDR3 is TGCGCCAGCAGACCAGGAGGTAATTCACCCCTCCACTTT.

This clonotype was recorded once. This chain uses TRBV12-3 or TRBV12-4 with TRBJ1-5; D perhaps matches TRBD1 (5 bases). The V and J ends lost 3 bases and 6 bases respectively, with 9 bases between them. The CDR3 consists of 13 residues. CDR3: CASSFWGIQPQHF. In DNA form, the CDR3 reads TGTGCCAGCAGTTTTTGGGGGATTCAGCCCCAGCATTTT.

The rearrangement joins TRBV2 to TRBJ1-6; 9 positions match TRBD1. The CDR3 runs 14 residues. Germline CDR1 SNHLY, CDR2 FYNNEI. J was trimmed by 10 bases and V by 6 bases; bases with no gene match: 7. CDR3 sequence (DNA): TGTGCCAGCAGGGTCCGGGACAGGGAATCACCCCTCCACTTT. Translation gives CASRVRDRESPLHF.

V gene TRBV18 combines with J gene TRBJ1-4; 7 nucleotides align to TRBD1. There are 16 residues in the CDR3. The germline V gene encodes CDR1 KGHSH and CDR2 LQKENI. V was pared by 2 bases and J by 0 bases, with 3 bases of the junction left unmatched. The CDR3 reads CASSPLGGATNEKLFF. The CDR3 DNA reads TGTGCCAGCTCACCATTAGGGGGCGCAACTAATGAAAAACTGTTTTTT. The full variable domain, in which reference TRBV18 and TRBJ1-4 provide the parts outside the CDR3, is NAGVMQNPRHLVRRRGQEARLRCSPMKGHSHVYWYRQLPEEGLKFMVYLQKENIIDESGMPKERFSAEFPKEGPSILRIQQVVRGDSAAYFCASSPLGGATNEKLFFGSGTQLSVL.

At least ten counts were recorded for this clonotype. Germline and junction disagree at one end, which may indicate a read error. This chain uses TRBV7-2 with TRBJ2-2; weak D call: TRBD2 (5 bases). The CDR3 consists of 15 residues. Germline lookup yields CDR1 SGHTA and CDR2 FQGNSA. The CDR3 DNA sequence: TGTGCCAGCAGCCTAGCACCAGCGAACACCGGGGAGCTGTTTTTT. Translated, it gives CASSLAPANTGELFF.

Only a few counts were recorded for this clonotype. The J gene is TRBJ1-4, the V gene TRBV6-5; D might be TRBD1 (6 bases). V lost 5 bases to trimming and J lost 0 bases, with 25 bases between them. CDR3 length: 20 residues. Germline V CDR1 and CDR2: MNHEY, SVGAGI. Written as DNA, the CDR3 is TGTGCCAGCAGTCCCCGGGGTGGGGGGCGCCTAGATGCAACTAATGAAAAACTGTTTTTT. As protein: CASSPRGGGRLDATNEKLFF.

This clonotype was recorded only once. This chain links TRBV6-8 with TRBJ2-7; TRBD1 matches at 8 bases. J lost 3 bases, V lost 6 bases, and 10 bases had no gene match. The CDR3 spans 15 residues. CDR1 is MNHGY, CDR2 SAAAGT, per germline. The CDR3: CASRRNSGGGYEQYF. The CDR3 bases are TGTGCCAGCAGGCGCAACTCAGGGGGCGGCTACGAGCAGTACTTC.

The chain uses TRBV20-1 and TRBJ2-2, with 11 bases matching TRBD2. V shed 4 bases, J shed 3 bases, and the junction held 4 bases outside the gene matches. This CDR3 is 15 amino acids long. CDR1 is DFQATT, CDR2 SNEGSKA, per germline (reference sequence). CDR3 protein: CSATLAGGDTGELFF. The CDR3 region has the DNA TGCAGTGCTACCTTAGCGGGAGGGGACACCGGGGAGCTGTTTTTT.

This clonotype was observed at least ten times. V usage is TRBV7-2 and J usage is TRBJ2-3; 11 bases map to TRBD2. V lost 8 bases, J lost 3 bases, and 7 bases stayed unmatched. Germline CDR1 reads SGHTA; CDR2 reads FQGNSA. This CDR3 spans 15 amino acids. CDR3 sequence: CASRRSGGATDTQYF. The CDR3 bases are TGTGCCAGCCGGCGTAGCGGGGGGGCGACAGATACGCAGTATTTT. Based on the CDR3 plus reference TRBV7-2 and TRBJ2-3, the full variable domain is GAGVSQSPSNKVTEKGKDVELRCDPISGHTALYWYRQSLGQGLEFLIYFQGNSAPDKSGLPSDRFSAERTGGSVSTLTIQRTQQEDSAVYLCASRRSGGATDTQYFGPGTRLTVL.

The V and J genes are TRBV11-2 and TRBJ2-1, with 7 bases matching TRBD1. In germline, CDR1 is SGHAT, CDR2 FQNNGV. The J segment lost 3 bases and the V segment lost 6 bases, leaving 17 bases of the junction unmatched. The CDR3 has 18 residues. The DNA for the CDR3 is TGTGCCAGCAGTAATAGGGGGCCCGGCCTTGGGGGCTACAATGAGCAGTTCTTC. It encodes CASSNRGPGLGGYNEQFF. Full variable domain (missing parts from reference TRBV11-2 and TRBJ2-1): EAGVAQSPRYKIIEKRQSVAFWCNPISGHATLYWYQQILGQGPKLLIQFQNNGVVDDSQLPKDRFSAERLKGVDSTLKIQPAKLEDSAVYLCASSNRGPGLGGYNEQFFGPGTRLTVL.

This clonotype has just a few counts. This rearrangement joins TRBV6-1 to TRBJ2-1, with 8 bases lining up with TRBD2. With 5 bases clipped from V and 2 bases from J, the junction kept 5 bases outside the gene matches. CDR3 length: 15 amino acids. The germline gives CDR1 MNHNS, CDR2 SASEGT. CDR3 region: CASSQPGLAYNEQFF. CDR3 DNA sequence: TGTGCCAGCAGTCAACCGGGACTAGCCTACAATGAGCAGTTCTTC.

Worth noting for this clonotype: Being one base from a much bigger clone, this may be a read error. The CDR3 protein is CASSPTRGGAWEQFF. DNA for the CDR3: TGTGCCAGCAGCCCGACTAGAGGGGGGGCCTGGGAGCAGTTCTTC. The chain links TRBV7-2 to TRBJ2-1, with D maybe TRBD2 (7 bases). The CDR3 is 15 residues long. V was pared by 5 bases and J by 10 bases, with 21 bases between. Germline V lookup: CDR1 SGHTA, CDR2 FQGNSA.

V and J are TRBV12-3 or TRBV12-4 and TRBJ2-7; maybe TRBD1 (6 bases). Trimming took 5 bases from V and 8 from J, leaving 13 bases between them. This CDR3 has 12 residues. CDR3 nucleotides: TGTGCCAGCAGTCCGATTACAGGGAAGCAGTACTTC. As protein: CASSPITGKQYF.

Many counts were recorded for this clonotype. The chain employs TRBV2 and TRBJ1-1, with TRBD1 identical over 8 bases. V was pared by 6 bases and J by 1 base, with 7 bases of the junction left unmatched. Per the germline V gene, CDR1 is SNHLY and CDR2 is FYNNEI. This CDR3 has 15 amino acids. The CDR3 DNA reads TGTGCCAGCAGCCGGACAGGGCGGTGGAACACTGAAGCTTTCTTT. Translated: CASSRTGRWNTEAFF.